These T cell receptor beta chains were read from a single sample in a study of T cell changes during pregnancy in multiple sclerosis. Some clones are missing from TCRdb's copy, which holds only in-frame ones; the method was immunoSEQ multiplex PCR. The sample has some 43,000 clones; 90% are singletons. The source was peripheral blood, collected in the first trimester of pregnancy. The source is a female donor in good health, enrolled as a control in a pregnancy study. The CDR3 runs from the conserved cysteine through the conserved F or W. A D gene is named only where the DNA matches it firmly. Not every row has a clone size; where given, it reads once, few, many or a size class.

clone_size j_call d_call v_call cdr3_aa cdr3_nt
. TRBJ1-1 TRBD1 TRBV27 CASREGAITEAFF TGTGCCAGCAGAGAGGGGGCGATCACTGAAGCTTTCTTT
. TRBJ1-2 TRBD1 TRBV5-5 CATQRDRGGYGYTF TGTGCCACCCAAAGGGACAGGGGTGGATATGGCTACACCTTC
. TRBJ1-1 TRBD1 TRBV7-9 CASSHRGSADTEAFF TGTGCCAGCAGTCACAGGGGGTCGGCCGACACTGAAGCTTTCTTT
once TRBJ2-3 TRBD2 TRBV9 CASSAGTSGVWNTQYF TGTGCCAGCAGCGCAGGGACTAGCGGGGTGTGGAATACGCAGTATTTT
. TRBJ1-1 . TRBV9 CASTALQGRYTEAFF TGTGCCAGCACAGCGCTGCAGGGCAGGTACACTGAAGCTTTCTTT
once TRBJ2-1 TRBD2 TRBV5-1 CASSSGTSGNYNEQFF TGCGCCAGCAGCTCCGGGACTAGCGGAAATTACAATGAGCAGTTCTTC
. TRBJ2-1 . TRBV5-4 CASSLTLWRDGWNEQFF TGTGCCAGCAGCTTGACTCTTTGGCGGGATGGCTGGAATGAGCAGTTCTTC
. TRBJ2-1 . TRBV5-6 CASSSDSYEQFF TGTGCCAGCAGCTCCGATAGCTATGAGCAGTTCTTC
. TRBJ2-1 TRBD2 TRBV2 CASSATSGGAYEQFF TGTGCCAGCAGCGCTACTAGCGGGGGGGCCTATGAGCAGTTCTTC
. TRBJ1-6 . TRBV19 CASSIGGADSPLHF TGTGCCAGTAGTATAGGCGGCGCGGATTCACCCCTCCACTTT
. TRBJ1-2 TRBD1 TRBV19 CASTPPGTGLINYGYTF TGTGCCAGTACCCCGCCGGGGACAGGGCTGATAAACTATGGCTACACCTTC
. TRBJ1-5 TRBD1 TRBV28 CASSLSEGAHNQPQHF TGTGCCAGCAGTTTATCCGAGGGGGCCCACAATCAGCCCCAGCATTTT
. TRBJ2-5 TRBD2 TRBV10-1 CASLWTRDGETQYF TGCGCCAGCCTATGGACTAGGGACGGGGAGACCCAGTACTTC
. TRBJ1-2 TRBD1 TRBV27 CASSFHRGEYGYTF TGTGCCAGCAGTTTTCACAGGGGGGAGTATGGCTACACCTTC
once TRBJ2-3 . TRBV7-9 CASSFQQVRDTQYF TGTGCCAGCAGCTTCCAGCAGGTTAGAGATACGCAGTATTTT
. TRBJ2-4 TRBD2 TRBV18 CASSQRLAGGGNIQYF TGTGCCAGCTCACAACGACTAGCGGGCGGGGGGAACATTCAGTACTTC
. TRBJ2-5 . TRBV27 CASSFRAQETQYF TGTGCCAGCAGTTTCAGGGCCCAAGAGACCCAGTACTTC
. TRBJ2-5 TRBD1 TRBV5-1 CASSLAGDRGETQYF TGCGCCAGCAGCTTGGCCGGTGACAGGGGTGAGACCCAGTACTTC
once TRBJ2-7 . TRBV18 CASSPLAGFYEQYF TGTGCCAGCTCACCACTGGCAGGGTTCTACGAGCAGTACTTC
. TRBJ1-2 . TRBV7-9 CASSLVFTDNGYTF TGTGCCAGCAGCTTAGTTTTTACTGATAATGGCTACACCTTC
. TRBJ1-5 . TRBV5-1 CASSLGVNQPQHF TGCGCCAGCAGCTTAGGGGTCAATCAGCCCCAGCATTTT
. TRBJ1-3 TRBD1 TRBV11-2 CASSLDDRGNTIYF TGTGCCAGCAGCTTAGACGACAGGGGGAACACCATATATTTT